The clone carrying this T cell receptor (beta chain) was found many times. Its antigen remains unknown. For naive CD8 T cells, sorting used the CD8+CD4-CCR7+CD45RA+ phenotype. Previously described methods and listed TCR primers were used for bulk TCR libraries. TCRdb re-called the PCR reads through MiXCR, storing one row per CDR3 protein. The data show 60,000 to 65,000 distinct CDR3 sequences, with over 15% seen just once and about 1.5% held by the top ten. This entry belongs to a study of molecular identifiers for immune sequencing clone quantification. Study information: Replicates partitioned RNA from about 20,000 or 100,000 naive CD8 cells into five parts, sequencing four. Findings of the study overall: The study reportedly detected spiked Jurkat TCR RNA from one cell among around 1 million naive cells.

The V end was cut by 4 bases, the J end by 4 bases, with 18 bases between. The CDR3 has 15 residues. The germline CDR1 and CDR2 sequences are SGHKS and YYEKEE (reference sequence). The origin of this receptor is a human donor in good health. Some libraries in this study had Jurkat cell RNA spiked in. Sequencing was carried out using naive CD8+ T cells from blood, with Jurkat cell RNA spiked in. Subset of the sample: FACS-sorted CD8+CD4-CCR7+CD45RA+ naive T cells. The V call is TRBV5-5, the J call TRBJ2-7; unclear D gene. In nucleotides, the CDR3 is TGTGCCAGCAGCCTAGAGCGAAACCGAGTGTACGAGCAGTACTTC. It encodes CASSLERNRVYEQYF.